This T cell receptor beta chain was observed in a study of cytomegalovirus exposure and HLA in healthy donors. As for the study in general: Early release data held some 80 million unique TCRs from HLA-typed donors.

The germline V and J ends were trimmed by 5 bases and 0 bases, with 11 bases remaining between them. Germline CDR1 is LGHNA and CDR2 is YSLEER. There are 14 residues in the CDR3. Everyone who donated was a healthy bone marrow donor. This clone was counted only a few times. The PCR made use of 60 Vbeta and 13 Jbeta primers. Only in-frame clones appear in the TCRdb table, and some are missing; sequencing was by immunoSEQ multiplex PCR. Altogether about 82,000 clones are present, around 68% being singletons, with the ten largest covering 9.1%. This chain links TRBV4-3 with TRBJ2-7, with D possibly being TRBD1 (6 bases). The receptor was isolated from a man aged 35 to 55 in good health and CMV-seropositive. The sequenced material came from PBMCs. The CDR3 DNA follows: TGCGCCAGCAGCTCCGGACAGACCTCCTACGAGCAGTACTTC. Protein: CASSSGQTSYEQYF.